Listed below are T cell receptor beta chains from one sample, sequenced in a study of neurological immune-mediated disorders. TCRdb passed the 5' RACE reads through MiXCR, listing each CDR3 protein once. The sample consists of tens of thousands of distinct CDR3 sequences, less than 8% of them appearing once. Specimen: CD8+ T cells from blood. The origin of the receptors is a man aged 18 to 30 in good health. Each CDR3 is given with its conserved first and last residue. Each record gives: clone size, J gene, CDR3 length, V gene, D gene, CDR3 DNA, CDR3 protein. D genes are given only for firm matches. Size tells how often a clone was seen (once, few, many) or the class of an expanded clone, and some rows leave it out.

many TRBJ2-1 14 TRBV7-9 . TGTGCCAGCAGCTTACCTGTTGGCCAAAATGAGCAGTTCTTC CASSLPVGQNEQFF
many TRBJ1-1 14 TRBV12-3/TRBV12-4 . TGTGCCACGAGACCCCCGGTGGCGAACACTGAAGCTTTCTTT CATRPPVANTEAFF
many TRBJ1-3 12 TRBV7-9 . TGTGCCACCCGACATGAAGGAAACACCATATATTTT CATRHEGNTIYF
many TRBJ1-5 17 TRBV10-3 TRBD1 TGTGCCATCAGTGGGACAGGGGGCGGTTATAGCAATCAGCCCCAGCATTTT CAISGTGGGYSNQPQHF
many TRBJ1-2 15 TRBV7-9 . TGTGCCAGCAGCTCACCGGGACCGTCTAACTATGGCTACACCTTC CASSSPGPSNYGYTF
many TRBJ2-7 16 TRBV6-2/TRBV6-3 . TGTGCCAGCAGTTACTCGATGACAACCGGATTCTACGAGCAGTACTTC CASSYSMTTGFYEQYF
many TRBJ2-7 14 TRBV7-9 . TGTGCCAGCAGCTCCGGACAGTCTGCCTACGAGCAGTACTTC CASSSGQSAYEQYF
many TRBJ2-7 14 TRBV5-1 TRBD1 TGCGCCAGCAGCTTAGGACAGGGGTCTGTCGAGCAGTACTTC CASSLGQGSVEQYF
many TRBJ2-3 18 TRBV9 TRBD1 TGTGCCAGCAGCGCGCCACGGACAGGGAACGAGAGCACAGATACGCAGTATTTT CASSAPRTGNESTDTQYF
many TRBJ2-3 11 TRBV12-3/TRBV12-4 . TGTGCCAGCAGATACACAGATACGCAGTATTTT CASRYTDTQYF
many TRBJ1-5 15 TRBV7-8 TRBD1 TGTGCCAGCAACCCGACAGGGGGCGCATTACAGCCCCAGCATTTT CASNPTGGALQPQHF
many TRBJ2-5 13 TRBV14 . TGTGCCAGCAGCCAAGGAGGGTTAGAGACCCAGTACTTC CASSQGGLETQYF
many TRBJ1-4 17 TRBV10-3 TRBD1 TGTGCCATCAGGGAGGGACAGGGGGCGAATCCGGGTGAAAAACTGTTTTTT CAIREGQGANPGEKLFF
many TRBJ1-2 18 TRBV14 TRBD1 TGTGCCAGCAGCCCCACCCCCTTGACAGGGACTTCTAACTATGGCTACACCTTC CASSPTPLTGTSNYGYTF
many TRBJ1-6 14 TRBV6-2/TRBV6-3 . TGTGCCAGCAGTTACTCTTCAGGCCAGGCAGCCCTCCACTTT CASSYSSGQAALHF
many TRBJ2-5 16 TRBV6-5 TRBD2 TGTGCCAGCAGTTACGGATCGCGGGGGGGCACGGAGACCCAGTACTTC CASSYGSRGGTETQYF
many TRBJ2-3 17 TRBV21-1 . TGTGCCAGCATCCCCCAGAGGGGGGGGGGACTCGCTGATACGCAGTATTTT CASIPQRGGGLADTQYF
. TRBJ2-3 12 TRBV29-1 . TGCAGCGTTGTTCCTCGACCGGATACGCAGTATTTT CSVVPRPDTQYF
many TRBJ2-1 13 TRBV9 . TGTGCCAGCAGCTTGGGCGGTCGCGATGAGCAGTTCTTC CASSLGGRDEQFF
many TRBJ2-7 13 TRBV7-9 . TGTGCCAGCAGCTTAGCCCTCTCCTACGAGCAGTACTTC CASSLALSYEQYF
many TRBJ1-1 15 TRBV5-1 TRBD1 TGCGCCAGCAGCTTGGCGGGACAGCCAACGATTGAAGCTTTCTTT CASSLAGQPTIEAFF
many TRBJ2-3 16 TRBV5-6 TRBD1 TGTGCCAGCAGCTTGGCGGGACAGGGGGCAACAGATACGCAGTATTTT CASSLAGQGATDTQYF
many TRBJ1-6 18 TRBV4-1 . TGCGCCAGCAGCCAAGATGGTGTCCGGGAGATGTATAATTCACCCCTCCACTTT CASSQDGVREMYNSPLHF
many TRBJ2-7 12 TRBV29-1 . TGCAGCGTTGTGCTGGGTCCCTACGAGCAGTACTTC CSVVLGPYEQYF
many TRBJ2-3 13 TRBV9 . TGTGCCAGCAGCGTAGTCGGGACAGATACGCAGTATTTT CASSVVGTDTQYF
many TRBJ2-3 17 TRBV20-1 . TGCAGTGCTAGTCACTTCGTTGGGGGGCTCACAAGAGATACGCAGTATTTT CSASHFVGGLTRDTQYF
many TRBJ1-5 18 TRBV5-5 . TGTGCCAGCAGCTTTCCGCCCAACGGGGTTTCGGGCAATCAGCCCCAGCATTTT CASSFPPNGVSGNQPQHF
many TRBJ1-5 11 TRBV7-2 . TGTGCCAGCAGCTCAACCGGGGCCCAGCATTTT CASSSTGAQHF
many TRBJ2-7 16 TRBV14 . TGTGCCAGCAGCCAAGACGGGTCCCCTTCCCCCTACGAGCAGTACTTC CASSQDGSPSPYEQYF
many TRBJ2-7 14 TRBV29-1 . TGCAGCGTTGTTTCGGAGGGCAGCCTGGTGGAGCAGTACTTC CSVVSEGSLVEQYF
many TRBJ1-1 14 TRBV9 . TGTGCCAGCAGCGTAAGTCAGGGAAACACTGAAGCTTTCTTT CASSVSQGNTEAFF
many TRBJ1-4 15 TRBV6-1 . TGTGCCAGCAGTGAAGTAGCGGACGCCCCTGAGAAACTGTTTTTT CASSEVADAPEKLFF
many TRBJ1-2 18 TRBV7-9 . TGTGCCAGCAGCTCCTCAATTACGGATGGGGGGTTTAACTATGGCTACACCTTC CASSSSITDGGFNYGYTF
many TRBJ1-1 12 TRBV29-1 . TGCAGCGGGGTAACAGGGTGGACTGAAGCTTTCTTT CSGVTGWTEAFF
many TRBJ2-1 14 TRBV20-1 . TGCAGTGCGGTGGCAGTAGGGGATGGCAATGAGCAGTTCTTC CSAVAVGDGNEQFF
many TRBJ1-6 14 TRBV15 . TGTGCCACCAGCAGGGGACTGACAAATTCACCCCTCCACTTT CATSRGLTNSPLHF
many TRBJ2-7 15 TRBV29-1 . TGCAGCGTTGAAGGTCTGGGGGCTACTGGCTACGAGCAGTACTTC CSVEGLGATGYEQYF
many TRBJ2-3 14 TRBV5-6 TRBD1 TGTGCCAGCAGCCGACAGGGCGGCACAGATACGCAGTATTTT CASSRQGGTDTQYF
many TRBJ2-2 14 TRBV5-1 TRBD1 TGCGCCAGCAGAACAGGGGGCGCATCCGGGGAGCTGTTTTTT CASRTGGASGELFF
many TRBJ1-6 14 TRBV25-1 . TGTGCCAGCAGTGACAGCTCCTATAATTCACCCCTCCACTTT CASSDSSYNSPLHF
many TRBJ1-2 15 TRBV20-1 . TGCAGTGCTGAGCTCTCAGGGGCTTTTCGCTATGGCTACACCTTC CSAELSGAFRYGYTF
many TRBJ1-1 11 TRBV27 . TGTGCCAGCAGTTTAGGGGCTGAAGCTTTCTTT CASSLGAEAFF
many TRBJ2-2 16 TRBV20-1 . TGCAGTGCTAGAGATCGGAACAGGGCGAACACCGGGGAGCTGTTTTTT CSARDRNRANTGELFF
medium-sized TRBJ2-7 11 TRBV5-1 . TGCGCCAGCAGCCTCAGCGGGGAGCAGTACTTC CASSLSGEQYF
many TRBJ1-6 12 TRBV27 . TGTGCCAGCAGTTTGACGAATTCACCCCTCCACTTT CASSLTNSPLHF
many TRBJ2-2 15 TRBV14 TRBD2 TGTGCCAGCAGCCAAGCTGGGACTAGCGCCGGGGAGCTGTTTTTT CASSQAGTSAGELFF
many TRBJ2-1 15 TRBV4-3 . TGCGCCAGCAGCCACGGCGAGGGGGGATACAATGAGCAGTTCTTC CASSHGEGGYNEQFF
. TRBJ1-2 14 TRBV25-1 . TGTGCCAGCAGTGAAGTTGAGTGCTACTATGGCCACACCTTC CASSEVECYYGHTF
many TRBJ1-6 15 TRBV7-2 . TGTGCCAGCAGCTTAGATACGGGGGGCAATTCACCCCTCCACTTT CASSLDTGGNSPLHF
many TRBJ1-1 13 TRBV20-1 . TGCAGTGCTAGGAGCCCAATGAACACTGAAGCTTTCTTT CSARSPMNTEAFF